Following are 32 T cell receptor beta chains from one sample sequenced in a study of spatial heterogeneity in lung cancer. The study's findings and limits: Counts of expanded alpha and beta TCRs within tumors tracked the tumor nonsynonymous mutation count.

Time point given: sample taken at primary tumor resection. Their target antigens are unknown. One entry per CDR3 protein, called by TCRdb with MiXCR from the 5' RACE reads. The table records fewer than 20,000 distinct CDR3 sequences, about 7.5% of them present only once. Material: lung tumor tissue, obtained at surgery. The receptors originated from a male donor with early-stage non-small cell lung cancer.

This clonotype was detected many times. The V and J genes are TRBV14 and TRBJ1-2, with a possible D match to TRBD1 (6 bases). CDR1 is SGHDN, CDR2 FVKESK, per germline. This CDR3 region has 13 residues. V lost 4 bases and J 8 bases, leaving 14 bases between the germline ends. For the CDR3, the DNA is TGTGCCAGCAGCCTAACAGGGAATCGGGGCTACACCTTC. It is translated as CASSLTGNRGYTF.

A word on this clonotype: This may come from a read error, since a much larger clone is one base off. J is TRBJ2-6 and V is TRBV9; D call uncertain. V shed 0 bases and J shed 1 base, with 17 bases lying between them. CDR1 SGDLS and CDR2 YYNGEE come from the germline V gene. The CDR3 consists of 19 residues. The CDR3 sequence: CASSVDPSRIGSGANVLTF. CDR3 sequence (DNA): TGTGCCAGCAGCGTAGATCCATCGCGGATAGGATCTGGGGCCAACGTCCTGACTTTC. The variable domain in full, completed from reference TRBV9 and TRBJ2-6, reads DSGVTQTPKHLITATGQRVTLRCSPRSGDLSVYWYQQSLDQGLQFLIQYYNGEERAKGNILERFSAQQFPDLHSELNLSSLELGDSALYFCASSVDPSRIGSGANVLTFGAGSRLTVL.

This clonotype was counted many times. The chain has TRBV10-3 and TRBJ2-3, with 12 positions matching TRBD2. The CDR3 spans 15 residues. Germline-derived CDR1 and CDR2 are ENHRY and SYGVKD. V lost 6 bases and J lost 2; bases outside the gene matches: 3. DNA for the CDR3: TGTGCCATCAGGGCTAGCGGGGGGGCCACAGATACGCAGTATTTT. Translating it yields CAIRASGGATDTQYF.

This CDR3 is CSAPRSTLTDTQYF. DNA of the CDR3: TGCAGTGCTCCTCGTAGCACCCTCACAGATACGCAGTATTTT. This chain links TRBV20-1 with TRBJ2-3; no clear D gene. The CDR3 runs to 14 residues. Germline V CDR1 and CDR2: DFQATT, SNEGSKA (reference sequence). Trimming removed 5 bases at V and 2 bases at J, with 14 bases between.

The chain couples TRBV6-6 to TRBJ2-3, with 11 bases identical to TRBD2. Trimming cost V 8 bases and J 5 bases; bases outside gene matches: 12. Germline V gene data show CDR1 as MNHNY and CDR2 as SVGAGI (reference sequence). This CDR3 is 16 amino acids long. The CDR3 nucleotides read TGTGCCAGCTACCTACCCCTAGCGGGGGGTGGAGATACGCAGTATTTT. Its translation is CASYLPLAGGGDTQYF.

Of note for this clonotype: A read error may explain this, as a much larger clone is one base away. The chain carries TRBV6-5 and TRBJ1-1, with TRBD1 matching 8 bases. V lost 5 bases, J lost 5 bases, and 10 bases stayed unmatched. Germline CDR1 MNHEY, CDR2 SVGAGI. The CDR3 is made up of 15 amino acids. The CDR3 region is CASSQIGQGRTEAFF. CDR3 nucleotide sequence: TGTGCCAGCAGTCAAATCGGACAGGGTAGAACTGAAGCTTTCTTT.

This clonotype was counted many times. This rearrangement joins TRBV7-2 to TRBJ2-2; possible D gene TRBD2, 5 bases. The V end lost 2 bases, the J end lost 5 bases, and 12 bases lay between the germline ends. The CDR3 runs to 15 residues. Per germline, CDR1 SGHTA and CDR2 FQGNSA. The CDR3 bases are TGTGCCAGCAGCTTAAAGATATCGGGGACCGGGGAGCTGTTTTTT. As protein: CASSLKISGTGELFF.

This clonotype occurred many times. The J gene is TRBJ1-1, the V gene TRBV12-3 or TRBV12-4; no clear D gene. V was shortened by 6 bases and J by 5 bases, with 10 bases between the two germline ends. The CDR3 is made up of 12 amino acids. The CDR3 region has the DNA TGTGCCAGCAGAGCCTACGGGACTGAAGCTTTCTTT. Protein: CASRAYGTEAFF.

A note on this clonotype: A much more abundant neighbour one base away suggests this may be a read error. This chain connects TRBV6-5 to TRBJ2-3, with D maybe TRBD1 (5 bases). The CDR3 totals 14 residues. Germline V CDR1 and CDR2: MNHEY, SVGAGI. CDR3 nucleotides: TGTGTCAGCAGCCAGACAGCCACCACAGATACGCAGTATTTT. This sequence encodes CVSSQTATTDTQYF.

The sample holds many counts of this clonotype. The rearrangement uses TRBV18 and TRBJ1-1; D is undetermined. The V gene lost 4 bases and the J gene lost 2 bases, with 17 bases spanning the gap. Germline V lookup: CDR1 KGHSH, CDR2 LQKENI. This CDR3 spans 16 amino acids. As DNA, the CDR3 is TGTGCCAGCTCACTGACGTCTGTAGCCGTAAACACTGAAGCTTTCTTT. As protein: CASSLTSVAVNTEAFF. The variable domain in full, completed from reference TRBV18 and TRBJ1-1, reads NAGVMQNPRHLVRRRGQEARLRCSPMKGHSHVYWYRQLPEEGLKFMVYLQKENIIDESGMPKERFSAEFPKEGPSILRIQQVVRGDSAAYFCASSLTSVAVNTEAFFGQGTRLTVV.

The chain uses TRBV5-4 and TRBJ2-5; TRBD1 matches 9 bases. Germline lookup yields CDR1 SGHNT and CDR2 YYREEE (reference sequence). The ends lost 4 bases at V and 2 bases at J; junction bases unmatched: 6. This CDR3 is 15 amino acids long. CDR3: CASSTGQGSQETQYF. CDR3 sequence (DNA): TGTGCCAGCAGCACAGGACAGGGGTCTCAAGAGACCCAGTACTTC.

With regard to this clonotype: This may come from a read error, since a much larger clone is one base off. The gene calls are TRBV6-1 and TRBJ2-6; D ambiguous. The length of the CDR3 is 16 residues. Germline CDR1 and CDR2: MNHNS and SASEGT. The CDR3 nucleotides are TGTGCCAGCAGTGAAGTTGCAGGCTCTGGGACCAACGTCCTGACTTTC. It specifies CASSEVAGSGTNVLTF.

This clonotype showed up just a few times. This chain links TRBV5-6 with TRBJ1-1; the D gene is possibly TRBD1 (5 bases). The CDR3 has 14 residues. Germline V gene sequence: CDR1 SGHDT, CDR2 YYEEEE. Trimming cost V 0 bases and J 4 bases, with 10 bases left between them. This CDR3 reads CASSLAYRGTEAFF. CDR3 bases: TGTGCCAGCAGCTTGGCCTATAGGGGCACTGAAGCTTTCTTT. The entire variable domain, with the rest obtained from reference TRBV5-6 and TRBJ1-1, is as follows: DAGVTQSPTHLIKTRGQQVTLRCSPKSGHDTVSWYQQALGQGPQFIFQYYEEEERQRGNFPDRFSGHQFPNYSSELNVNALLLGDSALYLCASSLAYRGTEAFFGQGTRLTVV.

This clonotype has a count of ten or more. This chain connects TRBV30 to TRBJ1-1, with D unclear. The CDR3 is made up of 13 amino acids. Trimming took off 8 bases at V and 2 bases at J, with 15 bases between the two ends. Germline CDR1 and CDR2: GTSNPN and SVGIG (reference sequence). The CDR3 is CATDRASNTEAFF. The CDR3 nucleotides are TGTGCCACCGACCGTGCCTCTAACACTGAAGCTTTCTTT.

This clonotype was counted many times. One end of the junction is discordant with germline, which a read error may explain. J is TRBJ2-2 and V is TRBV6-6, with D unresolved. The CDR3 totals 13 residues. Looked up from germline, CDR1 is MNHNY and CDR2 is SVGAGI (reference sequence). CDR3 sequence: CASGYSDGTELFF. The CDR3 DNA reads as TGTGCCAGCGGTTACTCGGATGGCACTGAGCTGTTTTTT.

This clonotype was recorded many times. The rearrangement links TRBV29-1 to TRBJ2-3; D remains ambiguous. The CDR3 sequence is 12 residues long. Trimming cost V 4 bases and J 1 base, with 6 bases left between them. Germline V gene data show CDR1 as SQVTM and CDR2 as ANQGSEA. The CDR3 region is CSVVAGTDTQYF. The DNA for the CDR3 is TGCAGCGTTGTGGCTGGCACAGATACGCAGTATTTT.

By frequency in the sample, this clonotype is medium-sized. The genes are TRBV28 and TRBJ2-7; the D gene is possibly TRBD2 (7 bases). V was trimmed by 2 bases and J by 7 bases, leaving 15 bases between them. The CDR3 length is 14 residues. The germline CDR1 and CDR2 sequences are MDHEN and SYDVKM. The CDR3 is CASSLSGGAGEQYF. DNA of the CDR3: TGTGCCAGCAGTTTAAGTGGGGGGGCAGGGGAGCAGTACTTC.

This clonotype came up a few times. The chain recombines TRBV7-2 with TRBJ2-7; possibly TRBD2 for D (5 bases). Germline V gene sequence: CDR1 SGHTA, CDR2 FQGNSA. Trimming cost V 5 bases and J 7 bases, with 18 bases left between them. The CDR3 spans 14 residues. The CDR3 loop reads CASSLSNLPGEQYF. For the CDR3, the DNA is TGTGCCAGCAGCCTATCTAACCTCCCGGGAGAGCAGTACTTC.

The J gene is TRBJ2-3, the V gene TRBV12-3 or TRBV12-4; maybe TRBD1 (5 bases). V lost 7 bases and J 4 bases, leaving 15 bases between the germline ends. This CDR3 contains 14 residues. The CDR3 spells CASKRAGSADTQYF. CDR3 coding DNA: TGTGCCAGCAAGAGAGCAGGGTCCGCAGATACGCAGTATTTT.

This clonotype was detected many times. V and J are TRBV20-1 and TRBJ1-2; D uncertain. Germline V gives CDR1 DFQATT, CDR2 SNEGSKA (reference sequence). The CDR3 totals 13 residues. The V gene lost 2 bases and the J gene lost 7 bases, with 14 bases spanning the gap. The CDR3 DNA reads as TGCAGTGCTAGACGGACCCCCTTGAGTGGCTACACCTTC. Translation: CSARRTPLSGYTF.

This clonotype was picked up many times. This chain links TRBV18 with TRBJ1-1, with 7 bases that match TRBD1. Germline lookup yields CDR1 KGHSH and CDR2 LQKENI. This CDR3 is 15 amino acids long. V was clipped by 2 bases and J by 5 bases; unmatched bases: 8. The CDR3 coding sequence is TGTGCCAGCTCACCAATTACAGGGGATTATACTGAAGCTTTCTTT. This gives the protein CASSPITGDYTEAFF.

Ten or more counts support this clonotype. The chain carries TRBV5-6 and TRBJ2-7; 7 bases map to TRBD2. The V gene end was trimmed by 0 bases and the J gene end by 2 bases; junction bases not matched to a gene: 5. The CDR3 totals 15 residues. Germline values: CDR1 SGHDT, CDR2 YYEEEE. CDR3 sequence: CASSLGEGFTYEQYF. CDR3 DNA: TGTGCCAGCAGCTTGGGGGAGGGATTCACCTACGAGCAGTACTTC.

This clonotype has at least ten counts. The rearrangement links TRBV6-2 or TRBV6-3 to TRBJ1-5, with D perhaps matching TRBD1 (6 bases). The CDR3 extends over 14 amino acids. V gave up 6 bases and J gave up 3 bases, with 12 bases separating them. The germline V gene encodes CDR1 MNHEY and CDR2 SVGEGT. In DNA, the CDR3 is TGTGCCAGCAGCCCTTACAGGGACAATCAGCCCCAGCATTTT. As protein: CASSPYRDNQPQHF.

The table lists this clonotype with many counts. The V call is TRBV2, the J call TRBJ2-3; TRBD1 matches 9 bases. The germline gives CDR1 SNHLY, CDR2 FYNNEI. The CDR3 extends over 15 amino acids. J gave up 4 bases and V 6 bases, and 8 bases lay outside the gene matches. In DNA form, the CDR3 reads TGTGCCAGCAGGGGCTGGGACAGGGTGGCAGATACGCAGTATTTT. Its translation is CASRGWDRVADTQYF. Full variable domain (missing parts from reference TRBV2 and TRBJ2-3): EPEVTQTPSHQVTQMGQEVILRCVPISNHLYFYWYRQILGQKVEFLVSFYNNEISEKSEIFDDQFSVERPDGSNFTLKIRSTKLEDSAMYFCASRGWDRVADTQYFGPGTRLTVL.

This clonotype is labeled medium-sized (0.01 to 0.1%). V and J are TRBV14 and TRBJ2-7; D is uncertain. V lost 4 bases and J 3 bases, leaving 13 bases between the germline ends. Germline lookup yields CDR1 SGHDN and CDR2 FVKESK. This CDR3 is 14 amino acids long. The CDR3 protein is CASSREIKRYEQYF. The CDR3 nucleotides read TGTGCCAGCAGCCGGGAAATCAAGCGCTACGAGCAGTACTTC. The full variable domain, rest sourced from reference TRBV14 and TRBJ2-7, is EAGVTQFPSHSVIEKGQTVTLRCDPISGHDNLYWYRRVMGKEIKFLLHFVKESKQDESGMPNNRFLAERTGGTYSTLKVQPAELEDSGVYFCASSREIKRYEQYFGPGTRLTVT.

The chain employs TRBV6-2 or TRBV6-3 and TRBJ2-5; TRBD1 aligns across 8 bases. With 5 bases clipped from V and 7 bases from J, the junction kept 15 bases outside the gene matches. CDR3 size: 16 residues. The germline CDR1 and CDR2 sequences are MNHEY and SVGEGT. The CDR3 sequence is CASSPRTGMAGGTQYF. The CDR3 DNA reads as TGTGCCAGCAGTCCCCGGACAGGGATGGCCGGAGGGACCCAGTACTTC.

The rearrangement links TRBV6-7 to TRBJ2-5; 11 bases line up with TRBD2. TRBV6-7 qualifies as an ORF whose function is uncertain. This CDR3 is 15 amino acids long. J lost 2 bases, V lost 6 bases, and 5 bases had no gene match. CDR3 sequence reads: CASRRVAGGQETQYF. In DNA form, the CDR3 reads TGTGCCAGCAGACGGGTAGCGGGGGGGCAAGAGACCCAGTACTTC.

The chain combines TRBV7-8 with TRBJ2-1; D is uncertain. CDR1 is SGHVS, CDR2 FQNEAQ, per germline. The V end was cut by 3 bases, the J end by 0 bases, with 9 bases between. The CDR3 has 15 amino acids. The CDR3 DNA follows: TGTGCCAGCAGCTTGCGGATCAGCTCCTACAATGAGCAGTTCTTC. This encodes CASSLRISSYNEQFF.

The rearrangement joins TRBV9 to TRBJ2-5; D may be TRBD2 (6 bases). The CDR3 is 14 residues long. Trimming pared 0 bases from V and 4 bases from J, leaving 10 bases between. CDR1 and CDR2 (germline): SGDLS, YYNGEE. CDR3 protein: CASSVAGDGETQYF. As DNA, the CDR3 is TGTGCCAGCAGCGTAGCGGGGGACGGAGAGACCCAGTACTTC.

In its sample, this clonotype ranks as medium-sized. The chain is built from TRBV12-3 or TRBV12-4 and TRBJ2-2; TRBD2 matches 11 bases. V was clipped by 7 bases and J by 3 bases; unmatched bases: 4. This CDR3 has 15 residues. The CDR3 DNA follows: TGTGCCAGCACACTAGCGGGGGACTACACCGGGGAGCTGTTTTTT. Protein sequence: CASTLAGDYTGELFF.

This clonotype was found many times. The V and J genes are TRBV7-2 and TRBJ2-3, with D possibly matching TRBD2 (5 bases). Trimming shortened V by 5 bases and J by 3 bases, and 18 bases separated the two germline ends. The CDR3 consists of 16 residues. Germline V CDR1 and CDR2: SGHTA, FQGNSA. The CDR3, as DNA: TGTGCCAGCAGCGGCTCTAGCACGATAGGGACAGATACGCAGTATTTT. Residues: CASSGSSTIGTDTQYF.

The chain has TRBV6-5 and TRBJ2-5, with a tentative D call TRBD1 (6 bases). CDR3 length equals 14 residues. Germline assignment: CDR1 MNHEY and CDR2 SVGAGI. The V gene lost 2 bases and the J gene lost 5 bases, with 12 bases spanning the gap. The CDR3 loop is CASSYTGRGETQYF. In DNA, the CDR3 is TGTGCCAGCAGTTACACAGGGCGAGGGGAGACCCAGTACTTC.